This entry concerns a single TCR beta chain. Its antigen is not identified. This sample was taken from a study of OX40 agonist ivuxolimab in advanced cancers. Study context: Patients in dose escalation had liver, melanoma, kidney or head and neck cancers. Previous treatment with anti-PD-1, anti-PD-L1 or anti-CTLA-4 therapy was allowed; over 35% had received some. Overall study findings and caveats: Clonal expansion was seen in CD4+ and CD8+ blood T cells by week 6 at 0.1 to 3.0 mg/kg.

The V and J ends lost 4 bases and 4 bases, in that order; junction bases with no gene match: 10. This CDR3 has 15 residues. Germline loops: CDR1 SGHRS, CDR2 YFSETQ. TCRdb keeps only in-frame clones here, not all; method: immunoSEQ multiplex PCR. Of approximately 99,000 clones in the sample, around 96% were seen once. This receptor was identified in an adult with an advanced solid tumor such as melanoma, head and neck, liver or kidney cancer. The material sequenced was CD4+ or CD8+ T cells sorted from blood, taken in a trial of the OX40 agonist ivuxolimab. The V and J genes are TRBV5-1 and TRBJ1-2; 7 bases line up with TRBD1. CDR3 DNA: TGCGCCAGCAGCCTGGAGGGGGCCGGAACCTATGGCTACACCTTC. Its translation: CASSLEGAGTYGYTF. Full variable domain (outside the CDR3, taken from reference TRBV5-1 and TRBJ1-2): KAGVTQTPRYLIKTRGQQVTLSCSPISGHRSVSWYQQTPGQGLQFLFEYFSETQRNKGNFPGRFSGRQFSNSRSEMNVSTLELGDSALYLCASSLEGAGTYGYTFGSGTRLTVV.